A single sample is the source of the 29 T cell receptor beta chains below, sequenced in a study of T-cell reconstitution after alpha-beta-depleted transplantation in children (dated by TCRdb to the mid-2010s). The meaning of the sample's treatment or condition label: allogeneic hematopoietic cell transplantation with graft depleted of TCRalphabeta T cells and CD19 B cells. Libraries were constructed by PCR. Sequencing was carried out with an Illumina HiSeq 2500. To normalize quantification of the TCRbeta repertoire, the TCR libraries were built with molecular barcoding that relied on unique molecular identifiers. TCRdb's own reprocessing of the public reads used fastp at Q25 and MiXCR and kept productive beta chains. Here each entry gathers all rows of one CDR3 protein and keeps the most common genes and DNA. A total of roughly 200,000 distinct CDR3 sequences appear in this sample, around 7% of them only once. The ten largest account for 5.5% of the sample.

The input for sequencing was PBMCs, taken before TCRalphabeta/CD19-depleted stem cell transplant. Source of these receptors: a boy between 2 and 10 years old with acute lymphoblastic leukemia, due to receive a stem cell transplant.

This clonotype was detected many times. The V gene is TRBV27, the J gene TRBJ2-5; 7 positions agree with TRBD1. CDR1 MNHEY and CDR2 SMNVEV come from the germline V gene (reference sequence). The V gene end was trimmed by 8 bases and the J gene end by 5 bases; junction bases not matched to a gene: 14. There are 15 residues in the CDR3. This chain's CDR3 is CASAKGSRGLETQYF. In nucleotides, the CDR3 is TGTGCCAGCGCTAAAGGGTCCAGGGGGTTGGAGACCCAGTACTTC.

This clonotype came up many times. The chain employs TRBV12-3 or TRBV12-4 and TRBJ1-3; D is unclear. The CDR3 has 14 amino acids. V lost 5 bases, J lost 4 bases, and 12 bases lay in between. The CDR3, as DNA: TGTGCCAGCAGTCAGCCGGCCGGCGGAAACACCATATATTTT. The encoded protein is CASSQPAGGNTIYF.

This clonotype was recorded many times. CDR3 protein: CSARDPQGPHYEQYF. CDR3 DNA sequence: TGCAGTGCTAGAGACCCACAGGGCCCTCACTACGAGCAGTACTTC. V and J are TRBV20-1 and TRBJ2-7, with D perhaps TRBD1 (6 bases). The germline CDR1 and CDR2 sequences are DFQATT and SNEGSKA (reference sequence). CDR3 length: 15 residues. Trimming shortened V by 0 bases and J by 3 bases, and 15 bases separated the two germline ends.

In this sample, this clonotype turned up a few times. The genes are TRBV7-2 and TRBJ1-6; D is uncertain. CDR1 and CDR2 (germline): SGHTA, FQGNSA. This CDR3 comprises 14 residues. The ends were cut back, 5 bases at V and 10 bases at J, with 15 bases in the middle. CDR3 coding DNA: TGTGCCAGCAGCCCAAACTTAGTTAAATCACCCCTCCACTTT. Protein: CASSPNLVKSPLHF.

In its sample, this clonotype was seen a few times. The J gene is TRBJ2-1, the V gene TRBV29-1; a weak D match, TRBD1 (5 bases). Looked up from germline, CDR1 is SQVTM and CDR2 is ANQGSEA. Trimming pared 3 bases from V and 12 bases from J, leaving 15 bases between. The CDR3 is 12 residues long. For the CDR3, the DNA is TGCAGCGTTGATGGTGACTTCCAGGGGCAGTTCTTC. Translation gives CSVDGDFQGQFF.

This clonotype was counted ten times or more. The chain is built from TRBV7-9 and TRBJ2-7; D not certain. Germline V gives CDR1 SEHNR, CDR2 FQNEAQ (reference sequence). V lost 0 bases, J lost 7 bases, and 10 bases lay in between. This CDR3 comprises 13 residues. In DNA, the CDR3 is TGTGCCAGCAGCTTAGCGGGATCGGGTGAGCAGTACTTC. This translates into CASSLAGSGEQYF. The whole variable domain, remainder taken from reference TRBV7-9 and TRBJ2-7, is DTGVSQNPRHKITKRGQNVTFRCDPISEHNRLYWYRQTLGQGPEFLTYFQNEAQLEKSRLLSDRFSAERPKGSFSTLEIQRTEQGDSAMYLCASSLAGSGEQYFGPGTRLTVT.

This clonotype was found a few times. The chain couples TRBV7-7 to TRBJ2-3; TRBD1 or TRBD2 may be the D gene (5 bases each). Germline-derived CDR1 and CDR2 are SSHAT and FNYEAQ (reference sequence). This CDR3 has 14 residues. Trimming shortened V by 5 bases and J by 0 bases, and 9 bases separated the two germline ends. CDR3 region: CASSPWGSTDTQYF. Here the CDR3 DNA reads TGTGCCAGCAGCCCCTGGGGGAGCACAGATACGCAGTATTTT.

In its sample, this clonotype was seen a few times. V gene TRBV7-9 combines with J gene TRBJ2-7; D is perhaps TRBD2 (5 bases). Germline CDR1 and CDR2: SEHNR and FQNEAQ (reference sequence). Between the trimmed V and J ends, which lost 2 bases and 7 bases, there was a span of 15 bases. The length of the CDR3 is 14 residues. Here the CDR3 DNA reads TGTGCCAGCAGCTTAAGAGGGTTACAAGGGGAGCAGTACTTC. Its protein is CASSLRGLQGEQYF.

This clonotype occurred a few times. The rearrangement uses TRBV18 and TRBJ2-7, with TRBD1 identical over 10 bases. CDR3 length: 15 amino acids. The germline V gene has CDR1 KGHSH and CDR2 LQKENI. V dropped 3 bases and J dropped 3; count of bases not matched to a gene: 5. In DNA, the CDR3 is TGTGCCAGCTCACCTCGGGACAGGGGAAGCTACGAGCAGTACTTC. This translates into CASSPRDRGSYEQYF. The whole variable domain, filled in from reference TRBV18 and TRBJ2-7, reads NAGVMQNPRHLVRRRGQEARLRCSPMKGHSHVYWYRQLPEEGLKFMVYLQKENIIDESGMPKERFSAEFPKEGPSILRIQQVVRGDSAAYFCASSPRDRGSYEQYFGPGTRLTVT.

The chain employs TRBV20-1 and TRBJ1-2; tentative D call: TRBD1 (5 bases). The length of the CDR3 is 15 residues. Germline CDR1 is DFQATT and CDR2 is SNEGSKA (reference sequence). Trimming took 3 bases from V and 7 from J, leaving 21 bases between them. The CDR3 here is CSASTGVLSALGYTF. The DNA of the CDR3 is TGCAGTGCTAGCACAGGCGTACTATCAGCACTTGGCTACACCTTC.

This clonotype has ten or more counts. This chain uses TRBV20-1 with TRBJ2-7; 9 nucleotides align to TRBD2. The J segment lost 3 bases and the V segment lost 5 bases, leaving 5 bases of the junction unmatched. Germline CDR1 and CDR2: DFQATT and SNEGSKA (reference sequence). The CDR3 consists of 13 residues. The CDR3 coding sequence is TGCAGTGCTGGCCTAGCGGGGAACTACGAGCAGTACTTC. Residues: CSAGLAGNYEQYF.

The chain has TRBV7-8 and TRBJ1-1; D might be TRBD1 (6 bases). The CDR3 is made up of 13 amino acids. Trimming removed 6 bases from V and 1 base from J, with 9 bases in between. Germline V gene lookup returns CDR1 SGHVS and CDR2 FQNEAQ. Here the CDR3 reads CASRPTGNTEAFF. CDR3 in DNA: TGTGCCAGCAGGCCGACAGGGAACACTGAAGCTTTCTTT.

In its sample, this clonotype was seen a few times. This chain joins TRBV27 and TRBJ2-7; D not resolved. CDR1 and CDR2 (germline): MNHEY, SMNVEV (reference sequence). The CDR3 sequence is 14 residues long. V was shortened by 8 bases and J by 4 bases, with 18 bases between the two germline ends. The CDR3, as DNA: TGTGCCAGCCGCCCGAGAGCGCCTGGGTACGAGCAGTACTTC. Encoded protein: CASRPRAPGYEQYF.

This clonotype has only a few counts. The chain has TRBV20-1 and TRBJ1-5; 7 bases align to TRBD1. Per the germline V gene, CDR1 is DFQATT and CDR2 is SNEGSKA (reference sequence). V gave up 6 bases and J gave up 6 bases; unmatched junction bases: 17. The CDR3 consists of 16 residues. CDR3 bases: TGCAGTGCCGAAGATCAAACCGACAGGGCCACTCAGCCCCAGCATTTT. Translated, it gives CSAEDQTDRATQPQHF.

The rearrangement links TRBV7-2 to TRBJ1-1; D is undetermined. CDR3 length: 14 amino acids. Trimming removed 5 bases at V and 1 base at J, with 11 bases between. Germline loops: CDR1 SGHTA, CDR2 FQGNSA. The CDR3 loop is CASSPPWQNTEAFF. CDR3 sequence (DNA): TGTGCCAGCAGCCCCCCATGGCAGAACACTGAAGCTTTCTTT.

This clonotype was picked up many times. The CDR3 is CASSRGTEAWGPYGYTF. The CDR3 DNA is TGTGCCAGCAGCCGAGGAACGGAAGCTTGGGGGCCATATGGCTACACCTTC. The rearrangement links TRBV7-9 to TRBJ1-2, with a weak D call TRBD1 (6 bases). V was pared by 5 bases and J by 5 bases, with 24 bases between. CDR1 SEHNR and CDR2 FQNEAQ come from the germline V gene (reference sequence). This CDR3 is built from 17 residues.

The table lists this clonotype with many counts. This sequence joins TRBV3-1 and TRBJ2-1; no reliable D call. The CDR3 sequence is 12 residues long. With 0 bases removed from V and 9 bases from J, the gap between germline ends came to 6 bases. The germline CDR1 and CDR2 sequences are LGHDT and YNNKEL (reference sequence). The CDR3 loop is CASSQEKGEQFF. CDR3 DNA: TGTGCCAGCAGCCAAGAAAAGGGTGAGCAGTTCTTC.

The chain links TRBV7-2 to TRBJ2-7; D is undetermined. Germline CDR1 reads SGHTA; CDR2 reads FQGNSA. This CDR3 is built from 15 residues. V was cut by 5 bases and J by 7 bases, with 21 bases left in between. CDR3 protein: CASSPARESLWEQYF. The CDR3 bases are TGTGCCAGCAGCCCGGCTAGAGAGTCCCTTTGGGAGCAGTACTTC.

The V gene is TRBV20-1, the J gene TRBJ2-2; possibly TRBD2 for D (5 bases). The CDR3 extends over 14 amino acids. The V gene's germline CDR1 is DFQATT and CDR2 SNEGSKA (reference sequence). Trimming took off 0 bases at V and 6 bases at J, with 11 bases between the two ends. The chain's CDR3 is CSARDHLRAGELFF. In DNA form, the CDR3 reads TGCAGTGCTAGAGATCATCTGAGGGCCGGGGAGCTGTTTTTT.

In this sample, this clonotype turned up many times. The chain has TRBV4-3 and TRBJ2-1, with D perhaps matching TRBD1 (6 bases). The CDR3 has 17 amino acids. CDR1 and CDR2 from the germline V gene are LGHNA and YSLEER. V lost 4 bases and J 0 bases, leaving 16 bases between the germline ends. The CDR3 here is CASSRSWDTGSYNEQFF. Written as DNA, the CDR3 is TGCGCCAGCAGCCGCAGCTGGGACACCGGCTCCTACAATGAGCAGTTCTTC.

The chain employs TRBV6-6 and TRBJ1-2; weak D call: TRBD1 (5 bases). Germline values: CDR1 MNHNY, CDR2 SVGAGI (reference sequence). The germline V and J ends were trimmed by 6 bases and 8 bases, with 13 bases remaining between them. The CDR3 length is 12 residues. This CDR3 reads CASSHRQLGYTF. The CDR3 DNA follows: TGTGCCAGCAGCCACAGACAGCTGGGCTACACCTTC.

This clonotype showed up many times. V is TRBV4-3 and J is TRBJ1-1; D possibly corresponds to TRBD1 (5 bases). V was trimmed by 0 bases and J by 1 base, leaving 12 bases between them. Germline V CDR1 and CDR2: LGHNA, YSLEER. The CDR3 has 16 residues. CDR3 sequence (DNA): TGCGCCAGCAGCCAAGATCGAGGGACGGCGAACACTGAAGCTTTCTTT. Its translation is CASSQDRGTANTEAFF.

This clonotype was recorded at least ten times. The gene calls are TRBV20-1 and TRBJ2-5, with no clear D. CDR3 size: 13 residues. The V and J ends lost 1 base and 5 bases respectively, with 11 bases between them. Germline CDR1 reads DFQATT; CDR2 reads SNEGSKA (reference sequence). The CDR3 loop is CSARVGTTETQYF. For the CDR3, the DNA is TGCAGTGCTAGAGTGGGTACCACCGAGACCCAGTACTTC.

The rearrangement uses TRBV9 and TRBJ2-5, with a possible D match to TRBD1 (5 bases). The CDR3 extends over 13 amino acids. From germline, CDR1 is SGDLS and CDR2 YYNGEE. Trimming pared 3 bases from V and 4 bases from J, leaving 10 bases between. CDR3 nucleotides: TGTGCCAGCAGCGGCCAAAGGGGAGAGACCCAGTACTTC. This sequence encodes CASSGQRGETQYF.

This clonotype was observed many times. This chain joins TRBV7-2 and TRBJ1-6, with TRBD1 as a possible D gene (5 bases). Germline lookup yields CDR1 SGHTA and CDR2 FQGNSA. The CDR3 is 15 residues long. Trimming left V 5 bases short and J 9 bases short, with 17 bases between. The CDR3 sequence: CASSLGGGVSSPLHF. The CDR3 DNA reads TGTGCCAGCAGCCTCGGTGGAGGGGTGAGTTCACCCCTCCACTTT.

This clonotype has a handful of counts. The genes are TRBV6-2 or TRBV6-3 and TRBJ1-2; D gene uncertain. V lost 2 bases to trimming and J lost 5 bases, with 15 bases between them. The CDR3 has 15 residues. Germline CDR1 MNHEY, CDR2 SVGEGT. This chain's CDR3 is CASSYLQQDGYGYTF. The CDR3 DNA is TGTGCCAGCAGTTACCTCCAGCAGGACGGTTATGGCTACACCTTC.

This clonotype was picked up many times. The chain carries TRBV4-3 and TRBJ2-1; either TRBD1 or TRBD2 may fit D (6 bases each). The germline V and J ends were trimmed by 2 bases and 5 bases, with 13 bases remaining between them. CDR1 and CDR2 from the germline V gene are LGHNA and YSLEER. The CDR3 contains 15 residues. This CDR3 is CASSQQRGEDNEQFF. Here the CDR3 DNA reads TGCGCCAGCAGCCAACAGAGGGGGGAAGACAATGAGCAGTTCTTC.

There are many counts of this clonotype. The V and J genes are TRBV7-2 and TRBJ2-5; TRBD2 matches 9 bases. Germline values: CDR1 SGHTA, CDR2 FQGNSA. The CDR3 runs 15 residues. The V and J ends lost 5 bases and 10 bases, in that order; junction bases with no gene match: 14. CDR3 in DNA: TGTGCCAGCAGCAGCGTCGCGCTAGCGGGGTTCGACCAGTACTTC. This gives the protein CASSSVALAGFDQYF.

This clonotype turned up a few times. The chain combines TRBV5-5 with TRBJ1-1, with TRBD1 identical over 8 bases. Germline V gives CDR1 SGHKS, CDR2 YYEKEE (reference sequence). J was trimmed by 4 bases and V by 5 bases; bases with no gene match: 4. CDR3 length: 13 residues. CDR3 region: CASRDRVGTEAFF. CDR3 coding DNA: TGTGCCAGCAGGGACAGGGTCGGCACTGAAGCTTTCTTT.